This TCR beta chain was identified in a study of blood T cell repertoires in COVID-19. Across the whole study: Whether acute or convalescent, the COVID-19 samples came from the United States, Italy and Spain. The analysed material was cDNA or gDNA that came from T cells, B-cell-depleted T cells, or PBMCs.

Germline V gene sequence: CDR1 MNHNS, CDR2 SASEGT. V lost 0 bases to trimming and J lost 6 bases, with 11 bases between them. The CDR3 is made up of 15 amino acids. Participant age was roughly 18 to 95 years, and participants resided in fewer than 25 US areas. Original data processing: Estimates of nucleated cell counts were drawn from the amplification of reference gene primers. Assay used: immunoSEQ multiplex PCR; TCRdb lists only in-frame clones, some missing. V, J and clone size reflect that table, while D and trimming were determined from the DNA. Found here are 140,000 to 150,000 clones, approximately 87% of them singletons; the top ten hold 1% to 1.5%. In its sample, this clone was seen once.

The genes are TRBV6-1 and TRBJ2-2; weak D call: TRBD2 (6 bases). The TCR originated in a woman aged 25 to 45 with acute COVID-19. Sequencing was performed on PBMCs or T cells enriched from blood (not recorded which). The DNA for the CDR3 is TGTGCCAGCAGTGAAGCGTCGGAGGGGTCCGGGGAGCTGTTTTTT. Translation gives CASSEASEGSGELFF.